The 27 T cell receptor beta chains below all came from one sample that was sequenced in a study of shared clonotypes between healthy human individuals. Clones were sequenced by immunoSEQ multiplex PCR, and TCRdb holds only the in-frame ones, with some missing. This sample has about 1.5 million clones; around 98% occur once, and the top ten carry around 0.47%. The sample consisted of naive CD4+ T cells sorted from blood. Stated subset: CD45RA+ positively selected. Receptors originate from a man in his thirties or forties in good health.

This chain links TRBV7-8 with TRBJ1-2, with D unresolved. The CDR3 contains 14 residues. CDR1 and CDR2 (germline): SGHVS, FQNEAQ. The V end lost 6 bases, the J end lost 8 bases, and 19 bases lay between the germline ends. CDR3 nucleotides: TGTGCCAGCAGGGTGGCTCGGGCGGCGGGGGGCTACACCTTC. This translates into CASRVARAAGGYTF.

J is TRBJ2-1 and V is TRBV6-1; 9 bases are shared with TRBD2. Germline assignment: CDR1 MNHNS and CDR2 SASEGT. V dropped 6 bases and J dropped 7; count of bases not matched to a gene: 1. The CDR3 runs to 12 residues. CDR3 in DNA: TGTGCCAGCAGAGGACTAGCGAATGAGCAGTTCTTC. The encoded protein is CASRGLANEQFF.

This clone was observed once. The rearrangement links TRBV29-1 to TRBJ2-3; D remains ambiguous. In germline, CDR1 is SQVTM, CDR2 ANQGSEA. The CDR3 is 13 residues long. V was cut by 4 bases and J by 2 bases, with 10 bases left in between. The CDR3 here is CSVGGRYTDTQYF. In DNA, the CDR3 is TGCAGCGTTGGTGGCAGGTACACAGATACGCAGTATTTT.

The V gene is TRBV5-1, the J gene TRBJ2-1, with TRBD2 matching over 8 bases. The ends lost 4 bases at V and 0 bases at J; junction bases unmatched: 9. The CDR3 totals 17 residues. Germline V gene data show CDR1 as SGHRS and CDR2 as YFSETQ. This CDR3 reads CASSTWLAGSSYNEQFF. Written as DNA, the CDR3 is TGCGCCAGCAGCACGTGGTTAGCGGGATCCTCCTACAATGAGCAGTTCTTC.

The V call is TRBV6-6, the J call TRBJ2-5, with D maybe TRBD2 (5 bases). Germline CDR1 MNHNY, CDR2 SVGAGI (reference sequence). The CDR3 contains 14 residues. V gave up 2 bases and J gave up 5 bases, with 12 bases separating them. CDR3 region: CASSYAGGGETQYF. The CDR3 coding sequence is TGTGCCAGCAGTTACGCCGGAGGTGGGGAGACCCAGTACTTC.

CDR3 sequence reads: CASSMGTGGTGELFF. The CDR3 DNA reads as TGTGCCAGTAGTATGGGGACAGGCGGAACCGGGGAGCTGTTTTTT. The chain carries TRBV19 and TRBJ2-2; 8 bases line up with TRBD1. The V gene end was trimmed by 3 bases and the J gene end by 5 bases; junction bases not matched to a gene: 5. From germline, CDR1 is LNHDA and CDR2 SQIVND (reference sequence). The CDR3 consists of 15 residues.

In DNA form, the CDR3 reads TGTGCCAGCGACAGGGCACAAGAGACCCAGTACTTC. Translating it yields CASDRAQETQYF. This chain joins TRBV28 and TRBJ2-5; 7 bases agree with TRBD1. The CDR3 loop spans 12 amino acids. Germline V gives CDR1 MDHEN, CDR2 SYDVKM. V dropped 8 bases and J dropped 2; count of bases not matched to a gene: 2. The entire variable domain, with the rest obtained from reference TRBV28 and TRBJ2-5, is as follows: DVKVTQSSRYLVKRTGEKVFLECVQDMDHENMFWYRQDPGLGLRLIYFSYDVKMKEKGDIPEGYSVSREKKERFSLILESASTNQTSMYLCASDRAQETQYFGPGTRLLVL.

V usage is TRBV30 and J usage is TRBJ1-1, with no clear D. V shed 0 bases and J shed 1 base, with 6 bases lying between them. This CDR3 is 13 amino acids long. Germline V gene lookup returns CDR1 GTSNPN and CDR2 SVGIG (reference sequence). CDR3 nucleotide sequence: TGTGCCTGGAGTGTAATAGGGAACACTGAAGCTTTCTTT. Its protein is CAWSVIGNTEAFF.

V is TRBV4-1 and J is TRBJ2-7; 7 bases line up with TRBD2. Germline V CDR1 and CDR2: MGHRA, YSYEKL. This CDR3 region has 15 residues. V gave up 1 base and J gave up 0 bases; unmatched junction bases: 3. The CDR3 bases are TGCGCCAGCAGCCAAGGAGCGGGGACCTCCTACGAGCAGTACTTC. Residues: CASSQGAGTSYEQYF.

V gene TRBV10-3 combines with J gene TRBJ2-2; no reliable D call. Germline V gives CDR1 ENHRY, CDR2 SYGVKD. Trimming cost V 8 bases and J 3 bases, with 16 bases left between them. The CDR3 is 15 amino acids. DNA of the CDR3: TGTGCCATCGCAAGGTTCCTAGAAGACACCGGGGAGCTGTTTTTT. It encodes CAIARFLEDTGELFF.

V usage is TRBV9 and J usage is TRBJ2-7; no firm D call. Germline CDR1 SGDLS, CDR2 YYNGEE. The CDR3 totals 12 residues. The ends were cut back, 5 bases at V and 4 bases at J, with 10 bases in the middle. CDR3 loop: CASSDNWYEQYF. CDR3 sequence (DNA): TGTGCCAGCAGTGACAATTGGTACGAGCAGTACTTC. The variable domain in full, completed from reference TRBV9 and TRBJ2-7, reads DSGVTQTPKHLITATGQRVTLRCSPRSGDLSVYWYQQSLDQGLQFLIQYYNGEERAKGNILERFSAQQFPDLHSELNLSSLELGDSALYFCASSDNWYEQYFGPGTRLTVT.

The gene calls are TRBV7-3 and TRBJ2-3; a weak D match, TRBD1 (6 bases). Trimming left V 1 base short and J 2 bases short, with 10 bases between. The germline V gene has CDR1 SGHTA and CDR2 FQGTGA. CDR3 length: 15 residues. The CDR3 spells CASSLMAGDTDTQYF. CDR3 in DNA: TGTGCCAGCAGCTTAATGGCAGGGGACACAGATACGCAGTATTTT.

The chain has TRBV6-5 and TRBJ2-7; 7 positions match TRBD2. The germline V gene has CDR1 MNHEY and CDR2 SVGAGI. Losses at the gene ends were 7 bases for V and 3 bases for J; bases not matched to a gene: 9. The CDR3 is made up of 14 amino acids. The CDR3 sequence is CASTSGGFDYEQYF. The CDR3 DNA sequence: TGTGCCAGCACCTCCGGGGGGTTTGACTACGAGCAGTACTTC.

CDR3 bases: TGTGCCAGCAGTTACTCTGGCAGCCAAGAGACCCAGTACTTC. Its protein product is CASSYSGSQETQYF. V is TRBV6-5 and J is TRBJ2-5; no reliable D call. This CDR3 region has 14 residues. The V end lost 0 bases, the J end lost 1 base, and 6 bases lay between the germline ends. CDR1 is MNHEY, CDR2 SVGAGI, per germline.

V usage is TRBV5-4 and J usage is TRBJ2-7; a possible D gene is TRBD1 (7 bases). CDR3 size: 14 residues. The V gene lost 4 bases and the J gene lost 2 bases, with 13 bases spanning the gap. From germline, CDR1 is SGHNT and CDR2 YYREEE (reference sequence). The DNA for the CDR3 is TGTGCCAGCAGCCGTCAGGGGGGAGCCTACGAGCAGTACTTC. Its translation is CASSRQGGAYEQYF.

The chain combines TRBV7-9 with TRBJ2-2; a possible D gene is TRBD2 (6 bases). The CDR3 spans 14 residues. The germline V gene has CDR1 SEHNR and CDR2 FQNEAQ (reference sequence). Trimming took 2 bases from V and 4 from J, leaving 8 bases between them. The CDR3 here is CASSLWGVTGELFF. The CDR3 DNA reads TGTGCCAGCAGCTTATGGGGGGTCACCGGGGAGCTGTTTTTT. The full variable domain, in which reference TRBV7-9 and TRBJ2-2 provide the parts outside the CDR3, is DTGVSQNPRHKITKRGQNVTFRCDPISEHNRLYWYRQTLGQGPEFLTYFQNEAQLEKSRLLSDRFSAERPKGSFSTLEIQRTEQGDSAMYLCASSLWGVTGELFFGEGSRLTVL.

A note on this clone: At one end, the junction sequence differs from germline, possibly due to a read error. The CDR3 DNA reads as TGTGCCAGCAGATTATACCGGGACCAAGGGTCCGAGCAGTACTTC. This translates into CASRLYRDQGSEQYF. The chain couples TRBV28 to TRBJ2-7; D may be TRBD1 or TRBD2 (5 bases each). Germline V gives CDR1 MDHEN, CDR2 SYDVKM. This CDR3 spans 15 amino acids.

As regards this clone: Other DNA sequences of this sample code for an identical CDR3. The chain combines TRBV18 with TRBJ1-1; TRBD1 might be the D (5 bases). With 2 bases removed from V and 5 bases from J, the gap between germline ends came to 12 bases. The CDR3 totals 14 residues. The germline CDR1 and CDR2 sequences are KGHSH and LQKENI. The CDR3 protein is CASSPSGRNTEAFF. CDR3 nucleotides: TGTGCCAGCTCACCATCAGGGAGGAATACTGAAGCTTTCTTT.

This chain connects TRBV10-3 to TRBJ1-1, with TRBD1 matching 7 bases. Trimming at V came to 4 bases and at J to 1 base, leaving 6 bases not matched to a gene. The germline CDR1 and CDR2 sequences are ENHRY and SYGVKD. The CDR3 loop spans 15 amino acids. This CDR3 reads CAISGRQGQNTEAFF. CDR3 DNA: TGTGCCATCAGTGGGAGACAGGGCCAGAACACTGAAGCTTTCTTT.

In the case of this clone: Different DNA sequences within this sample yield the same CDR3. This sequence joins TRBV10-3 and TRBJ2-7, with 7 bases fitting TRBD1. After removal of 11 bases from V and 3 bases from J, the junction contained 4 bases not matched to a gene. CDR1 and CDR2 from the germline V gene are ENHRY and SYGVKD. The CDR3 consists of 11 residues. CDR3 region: CAAGGDYEQYF. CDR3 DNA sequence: TGTGCCGCAGGGGGAGACTACGAGCAGTACTTC.

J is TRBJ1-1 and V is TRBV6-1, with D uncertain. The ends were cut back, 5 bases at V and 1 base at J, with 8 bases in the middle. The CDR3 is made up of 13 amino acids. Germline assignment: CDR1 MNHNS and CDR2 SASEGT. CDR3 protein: CASSSIENTEAFF. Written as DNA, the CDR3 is TGTGCCAGCAGTTCTATAGAGAACACTGAAGCTTTCTTT.

In DNA form, the CDR3 reads TGTGCCAGCAGCTTAGCCGGGGGACTGAACTACGAGCAGTACTTC. Amino acids: CASSLAGGLNYEQYF. This chain links TRBV7-9 with TRBJ2-7; a weak D match, TRBD2 (6 bases). The CDR3 contains 15 residues. Looked up from germline, CDR1 is SEHNR and CDR2 is FQNEAQ (reference sequence). V lost 0 bases to trimming and J lost 3 bases, with 12 bases between them.

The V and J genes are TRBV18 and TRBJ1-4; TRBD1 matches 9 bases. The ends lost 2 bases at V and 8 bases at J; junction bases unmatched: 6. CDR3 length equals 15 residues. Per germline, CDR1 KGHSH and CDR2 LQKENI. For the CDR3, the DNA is TGTGCCAGCTCACCAAGGACAGGGGTAGACGAAAAACTGTTTTTT. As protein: CASSPRTGVDEKLFF.

The CDR3 loop reads CASSFRAGGGEQYF. CDR3 nucleotide sequence: TGTGCCAGCAGCTTTAGAGCAGGGGGGGGCGAGCAGTACTTC. The chain combines TRBV5-8 with TRBJ2-7, with D perhaps assigned TRBD1 or TRBD2 (7 bases each). The V gene's germline CDR1 is SGHTS and CDR2 YDEGEE. This CDR3 comprises 14 residues. V lost 2 bases and J lost 6, with 15 bases in between.

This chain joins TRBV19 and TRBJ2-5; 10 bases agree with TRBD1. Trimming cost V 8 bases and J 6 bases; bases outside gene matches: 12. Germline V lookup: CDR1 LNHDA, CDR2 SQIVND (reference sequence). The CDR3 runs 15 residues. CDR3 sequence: CASSLPGTGVKTQYF. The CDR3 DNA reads TGTGCCAGTTCTCTACCCGGGACAGGGGTAAAGACCCAGTACTTC. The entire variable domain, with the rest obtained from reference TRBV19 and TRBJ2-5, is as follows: DGGITQSPKYLFRKEGQNVTLSCEQNLNHDAMYWYRQDPGQGLRLIYYSQIVNDFQKGDIAEGYSVSREKKESFPLTVTSAQKNPTAFYLCASSLPGTGVKTQYFGPGTRLLVL.

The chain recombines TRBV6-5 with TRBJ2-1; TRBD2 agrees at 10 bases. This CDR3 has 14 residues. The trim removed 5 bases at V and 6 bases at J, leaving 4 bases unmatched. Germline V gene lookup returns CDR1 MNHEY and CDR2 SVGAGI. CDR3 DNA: TGTGCCAGCAGTGACAGCGGGAGGGCCAATGAGCAGTTCTTC. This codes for CASSDSGRANEQFF.

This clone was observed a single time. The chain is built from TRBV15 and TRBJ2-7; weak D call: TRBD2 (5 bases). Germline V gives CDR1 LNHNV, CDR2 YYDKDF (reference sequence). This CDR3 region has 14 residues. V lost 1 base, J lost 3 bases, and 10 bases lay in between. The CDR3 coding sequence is TGTGCCACCAGCAGAGCTACTAGTAACTACGAGCAGTACTTC. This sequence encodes CATSRATSNYEQYF.